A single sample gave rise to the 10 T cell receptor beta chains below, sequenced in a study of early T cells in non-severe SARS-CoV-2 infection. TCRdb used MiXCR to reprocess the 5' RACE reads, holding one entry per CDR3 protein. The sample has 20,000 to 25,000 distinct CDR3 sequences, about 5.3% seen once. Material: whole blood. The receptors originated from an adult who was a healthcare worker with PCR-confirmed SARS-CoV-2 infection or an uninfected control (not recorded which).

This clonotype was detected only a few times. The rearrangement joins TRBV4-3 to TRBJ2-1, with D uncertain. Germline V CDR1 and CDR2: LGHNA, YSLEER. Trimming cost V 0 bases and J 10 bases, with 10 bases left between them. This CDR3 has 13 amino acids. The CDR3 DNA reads TGCGCCAGCAGCCAAGATTCCGGGCGGGAGCAGTTCTTC. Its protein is CASSQDSGREQFF.

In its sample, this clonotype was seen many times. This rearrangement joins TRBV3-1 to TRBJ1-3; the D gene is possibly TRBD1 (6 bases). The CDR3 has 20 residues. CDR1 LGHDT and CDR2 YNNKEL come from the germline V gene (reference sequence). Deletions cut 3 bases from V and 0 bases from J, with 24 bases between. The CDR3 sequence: CASSQGDNRWNLLSGNTIYF. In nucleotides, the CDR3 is TGTGCCAGCAGCCAGGGGGACAACCGGTGGAACCTACTCTCTGGAAACACCATATATTTT.

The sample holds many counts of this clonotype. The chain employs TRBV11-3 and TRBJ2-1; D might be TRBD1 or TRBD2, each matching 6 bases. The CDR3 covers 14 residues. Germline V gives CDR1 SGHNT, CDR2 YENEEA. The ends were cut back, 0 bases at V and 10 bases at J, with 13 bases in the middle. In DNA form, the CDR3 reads TGTGCCAGCAGCTTAGAGGTCGGGGGCGAAGAGCAGTTCTTC. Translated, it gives CASSLEVGGEEQFF.

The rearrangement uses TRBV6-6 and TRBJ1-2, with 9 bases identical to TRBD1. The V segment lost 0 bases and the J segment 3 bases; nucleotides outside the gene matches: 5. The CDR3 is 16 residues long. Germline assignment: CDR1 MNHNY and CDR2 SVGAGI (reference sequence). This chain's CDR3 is CASSYSKGQGHYGYTF. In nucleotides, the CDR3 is TGTGCCAGCAGTTACTCTAAGGGACAGGGCCACTATGGCTACACCTTC.

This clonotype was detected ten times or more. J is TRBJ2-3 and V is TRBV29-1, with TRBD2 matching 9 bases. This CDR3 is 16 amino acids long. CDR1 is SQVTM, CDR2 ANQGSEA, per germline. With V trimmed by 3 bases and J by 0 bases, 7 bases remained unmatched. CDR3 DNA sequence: TGCAGCGTTGATGGCGGGAGGGCAAGGAGCACAGATACGCAGTATTTT. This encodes CSVDGGRARSTDTQYF.

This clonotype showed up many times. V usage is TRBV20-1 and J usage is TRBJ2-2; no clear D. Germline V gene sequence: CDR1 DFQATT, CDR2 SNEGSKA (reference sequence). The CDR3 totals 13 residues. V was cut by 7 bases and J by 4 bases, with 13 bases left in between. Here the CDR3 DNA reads TGCAGTGTCCACGCCCCAGTCACCGGGGAGCTGTTTTTT. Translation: CSVHAPVTGELFF.

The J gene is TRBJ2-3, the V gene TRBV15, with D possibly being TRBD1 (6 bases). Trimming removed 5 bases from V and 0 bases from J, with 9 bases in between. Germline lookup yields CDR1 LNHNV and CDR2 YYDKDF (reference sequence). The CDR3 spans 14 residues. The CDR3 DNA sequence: TGTGCCACCAGCGGGGACACTAGCACAGATACGCAGTATTTT. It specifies CATSGDTSTDTQYF.

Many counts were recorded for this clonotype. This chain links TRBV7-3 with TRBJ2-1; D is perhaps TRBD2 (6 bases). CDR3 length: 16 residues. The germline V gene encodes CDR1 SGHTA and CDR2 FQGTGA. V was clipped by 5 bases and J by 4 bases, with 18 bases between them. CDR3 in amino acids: CASSPGAGRSYNEQFF. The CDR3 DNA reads TGTGCCAGCAGCCCCGGTGCGGGGAGGAGTTACAATGAGCAGTTCTTC. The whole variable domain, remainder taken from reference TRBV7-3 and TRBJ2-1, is GAGVSQTPSNKVTEKGKYVELRCDPISGHTALYWYRQSLGQGPEFLIYFQGTGAADDSGLPNDRFFAVRPEGSVSTLKIQRTERGDSAVYLCASSPGAGRSYNEQFFGPGTRLTVL.

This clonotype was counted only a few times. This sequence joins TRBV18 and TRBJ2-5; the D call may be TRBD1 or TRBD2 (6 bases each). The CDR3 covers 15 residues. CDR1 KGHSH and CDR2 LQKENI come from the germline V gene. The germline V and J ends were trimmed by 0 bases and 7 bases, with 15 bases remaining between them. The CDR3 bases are TGTGCCAGCTCACCACCTCCACAGGGACTTGGGACCCAGTACTTC. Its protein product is CASSPPPQGLGTQYF.

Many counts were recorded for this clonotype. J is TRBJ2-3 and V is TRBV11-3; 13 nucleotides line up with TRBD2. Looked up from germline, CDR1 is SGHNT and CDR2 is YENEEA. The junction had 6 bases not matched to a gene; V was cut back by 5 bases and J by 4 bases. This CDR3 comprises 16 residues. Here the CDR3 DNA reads TGTGCCAGCAGCAAAGGACTAGCGGGAGCCTCAGATACGCAGTATTTT. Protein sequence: CASSKGLAGASDTQYF.